A selection of T cell receptor beta chains follows, all from one sample in a study of blood T cell repertoires in COVID-19. The assay was immunoSEQ multiplex PCR, and TCRdb's table has in-frame clones only and misses some. Of 200,000 to 300,000 clones detected, 86% appear once; the ten largest clones hold nearly 2%. Sequenced material: peripheral blood. The receptors shown here come from a man aged 25-40 years with active or convalescent COVID-19. The CDR3 runs from the conserved cysteine through the conserved F or W. A D gene is named only where the DNA matches it firmly. Clone size, where shown, is once, few, many, or a class for clones that have expanded.

clone_size j_call v_call d_call cdr3_aa cdr3_nt
. TRBJ2-5 TRBV5-1 . CASSSGGQETQYF TGCGCCAGCAGTAGCGGTGGACAAGAGACCCAGTACTTC
. TRBJ2-5 TRBV7-9 TRBD2 CASSLGSGAGVETQYF TGTGCCAGCAGCTTGGGGTCCGGCGCGGGGGTGGAGACCCAGTACTTC
. TRBJ1-5 TRBV9 TRBD1 CASLDRGRGGNQPQHF TGTGCCAGCTTGGACAGGGGAAGAGGAGGCAATCAGCCCCAGCATTTT
. TRBJ2-7 TRBV4-2 TRBD1 CASSQGQGFAYEQYF TGTGCCAGCAGCCAAGGACAGGGGTTCGCCTACGAGCAGTACTTC
. TRBJ1-4 TRBV16 TRBD1 CASSQRTGYEKLFF TGTGCCAGCAGCCAACGGACAGGGTATGAAAAACTGTTTTTT
. TRBJ2-7 TRBV19 . CASSPTRVLNSYEQYF TGTGCCAGTAGCCCAACTCGGGTTCTAAATTCCTACGAGCAGTACTTC
. TRBJ1-3 TRBV30 TRBD1 CALSPGQGVTIYF TGTGCCTTAAGTCCGGGACAGGGAGTCACCATATATTTT
. TRBJ1-2 TRBV6-1 TRBD1 CASSESALYQGEYGYTF TGTGCCAGCAGTGAATCGGCCTTGTATCAGGGGGAGTATGGCTACACCTTC
few TRBJ2-3 TRBV29-1 . CSVPLTGGTDTQYF TGCAGCGTTCCTCTTACCGGGGGCACAGATACGCAGTATTTT
. TRBJ1-1 TRBV28 . CASIPLQGTTNTEAFF TGTGCCAGCATTCCCCTGCAGGGGACAACGAACACTGAAGCTTTCTTT
few TRBJ1-1 TRBV13 . CASSLNIQGSEAFF TGTGCCAGCAGCTTAAACATACAGGGTTCTGAAGCTTTCTTT
. TRBJ1-4 TRBV25-1 . CASSASQGPEKLFF TGTGCCAGCAGTGCGAGTCAGGGTCCTGAAAAACTGTTTTTT
. TRBJ2-7 TRBV24-1 . CGGATGISYEQYF TGTGGGGGAGCTACGGGGATCTCCTACGAGCAGTACTTC
. TRBJ1-2 TRBV4-1 . CASSQEAGINYGYTF TGCGCCAGCAGCCAAGAGGCGGGAATTAACTATGGCTACACCTTC
. TRBJ2-1 TRBV10-1 TRBD2 CASSYASGGARNEQFF TGCGCCAGCAGTTACGCTAGCGGGGGGGCTCGCAATGAGCAGTTCTTC
few TRBJ1-3 TRBV5-1 . CASSLVQGGGNTIYF TGCGCCAGCAGCTTGGTCCAGGGTGGTGGAAACACCATATATTTT
. TRBJ2-7 TRBV27 . CASSLSLVYEQYF TGTGCCAGCAGTTTATCCCTTGTCTACGAGCAGTACTTC
. TRBJ2-7 TRBV6-5 . CASSKVLLREQYF TGTGCCAGCAGCAAGGTCCTTTTGCGGGAGCAGTACTTC
. TRBJ1-2 TRBV7-2 TRBD1 CASSPPRIWQGDRGGGYTF TGTGCCAGCAGCCCCCCCCGAATTTGGCAGGGGGATAGGGGAGGCGGCTACACCTTC
. TRBJ1-2 TRBV3-1/TRBV3-2 . CASSLDTVNYGYTF TGTGCCAGCAGCCTCGACACGGTTAACTATGGCTACACCTTC
. TRBJ1-3 TRBV19 . CASTSSKVLGVDSGNTIYF TGTGCCAGTACCTCGAGTAAAGTTTTGGGCGTAGACTCTGGAAACACCATATATTTT
. TRBJ2-3 TRBV4-1 . CASSRGEPNTQYF TGCGCCAGCAGCCGAGGAGAGCCGAATACGCAGTATTTT
. TRBJ1-1 TRBV25-1 . CASPAYRTPRADTEAFF TGTGCCAGCCCCGCGTATAGAACCCCCCGAGCGGACACTGAAGCTTTCTTT
few TRBJ2-5 TRBV6-5 . CASSTVYQETQYF TGTGCCAGCAGCACAGTGTACCAAGAGACCCAGTACTTC
. TRBJ1-1 TRBV5-1 . CASSLMAGVTEAFF TGCGCCAGCAGCTTGATGGCAGGGGTAACTGAAGCTTTCTTT
. TRBJ1-3 TRBV5-6 TRBD1 CASTRNRDRGLPGNTIYF TGTGCCAGCACCAGAAACCGGGACAGGGGGCTACCTGGAAACACCATATATTTT
. TRBJ1-1 TRBV12-3/TRBV12-4 . CASSKIQGEAFF TGTGCCAGCAGTAAAATTCAGGGTGAAGCTTTCTTT